The entry below describes one TCR beta chain. Antigen: not known. The data derive from a study of Tregs in tolerant kidney transplant recipients. CDR1 is MNHEY and CDR2 is SVGAGI in the germline V gene. The CDR3 extends over 15 amino acids. The trim removed 6 bases at V and 5 bases at J, leaving 11 bases unmatched. Overall study findings and caveats: Validation in larger populations is needed because few patients were studied. Biological reproducibility was not directly addressed in this study.

Here immunoSEQ multiplex PCR was the method, and the copy in TCRdb shows in-frame clones only, minus some. The sample lists about 4,200 clones; 45% to 70% were seen once. The source material was CD8+ T cells from blood cultured with allogeneic cells. The chain combines TRBV6-5 with TRBJ2-3, with TRBD1 matching over 7 bases. The origin of this receptor is a human donor in good health. The DNA of the CDR3 is TGTGCCAGCAGGAACGACAGGGATCTCGGAGATACGCAGTATTTT. As protein: CASRNDRDLGDTQYF.